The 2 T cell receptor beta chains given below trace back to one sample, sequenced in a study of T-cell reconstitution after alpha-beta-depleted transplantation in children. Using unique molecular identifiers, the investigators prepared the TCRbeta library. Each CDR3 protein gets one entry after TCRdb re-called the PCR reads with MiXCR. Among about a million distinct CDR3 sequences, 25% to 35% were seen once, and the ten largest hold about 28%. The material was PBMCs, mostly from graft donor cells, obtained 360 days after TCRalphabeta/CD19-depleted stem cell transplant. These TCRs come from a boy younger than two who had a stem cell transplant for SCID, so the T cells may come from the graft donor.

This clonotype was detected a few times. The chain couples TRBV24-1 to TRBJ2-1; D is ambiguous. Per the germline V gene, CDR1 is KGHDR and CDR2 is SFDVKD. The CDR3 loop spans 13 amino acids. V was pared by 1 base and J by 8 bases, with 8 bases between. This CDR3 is CATSDLWGDEQFF. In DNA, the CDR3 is TGTGCCACCAGTGATTTATGGGGTGATGAGCAGTTCTTC.

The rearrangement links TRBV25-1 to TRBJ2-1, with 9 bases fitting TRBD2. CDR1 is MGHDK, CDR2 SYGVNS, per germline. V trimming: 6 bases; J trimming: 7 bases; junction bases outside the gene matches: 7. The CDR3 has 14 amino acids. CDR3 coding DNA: TGTGCCAGCAGCGCGGGGGGGCCGGAGAATGAGCAGTTCTTC. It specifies CASSAGGPENEQFF.